This TCR beta chain comes out of a study of T cells in Graves' hyperthyroidism and ophthalmopathy. RNA transcripts provided the source from which TCR beta CDR3 regions were amplified. The TCR CDR3 first-round RT-PCR relied on the HTBI primer set. Using its own MiXCR run on the multiplex PCR reads, TCRdb lists one record per CDR3 protein. Counted here are around 440,000 distinct CDR3 sequences, approximately 14% occurring once; the ten biggest clones make up over 12%. The CDR3 has 14 residues. Germline loops: CDR1 KGHDR, CDR2 SFDVKD. The V gene lost 4 bases and the J gene lost 5 bases, with 14 bases spanning the gap. This clonotype was counted only a few times. Subjects aged 18 to 65 presented with newly diagnosed hyperthyroidism of less than 2 months' duration. The study excluded patients with uncontrolled infection, other autoimmune disease, pregnancy or lactation.

Sequencing was done on a sample of blood. The chain employs TRBV24-1 and TRBJ2-7; D not resolved. This receptor was taken from a woman between 18 and 29 years old with Graves' hyperthyroidism. The CDR3: CATSDGLGFHEQYF. The CDR3, as DNA: TGTGCCACCAGTGACGGCCTAGGGTTCCACGAGCAGTACTTC.